Detailed here is one T cell receptor (beta chain). Using its own MiXCR run on the RT-PCR reads, TCRdb lists one record per CDR3 protein. This sample has hundreds of thousands of distinct CDR3 sequences, with about 15% found just once. This sample is drawn from a study of response to subunit inactivated influenza vaccine. The V end was cut by 5 bases, the J end by 2 bases, with 9 bases between. The CDR3 extends over 12 amino acids. Germline loops: CDR1 DFQATT, CDR2 SNEGSKA (reference sequence). V and J are TRBV20-1 and TRBJ1-1; D unresolved. The starting material was PBMCs from blood, obtained around two weeks before vaccination. The TCR sequence derives from a man in his forties or fifties who received an inactivated influenza vaccine. The DNA for the CDR3 is TGCAGTGCTGTGAGGGCCAACACTGAAGCTTTCTTT. Translation: CSAVRANTEAFF.